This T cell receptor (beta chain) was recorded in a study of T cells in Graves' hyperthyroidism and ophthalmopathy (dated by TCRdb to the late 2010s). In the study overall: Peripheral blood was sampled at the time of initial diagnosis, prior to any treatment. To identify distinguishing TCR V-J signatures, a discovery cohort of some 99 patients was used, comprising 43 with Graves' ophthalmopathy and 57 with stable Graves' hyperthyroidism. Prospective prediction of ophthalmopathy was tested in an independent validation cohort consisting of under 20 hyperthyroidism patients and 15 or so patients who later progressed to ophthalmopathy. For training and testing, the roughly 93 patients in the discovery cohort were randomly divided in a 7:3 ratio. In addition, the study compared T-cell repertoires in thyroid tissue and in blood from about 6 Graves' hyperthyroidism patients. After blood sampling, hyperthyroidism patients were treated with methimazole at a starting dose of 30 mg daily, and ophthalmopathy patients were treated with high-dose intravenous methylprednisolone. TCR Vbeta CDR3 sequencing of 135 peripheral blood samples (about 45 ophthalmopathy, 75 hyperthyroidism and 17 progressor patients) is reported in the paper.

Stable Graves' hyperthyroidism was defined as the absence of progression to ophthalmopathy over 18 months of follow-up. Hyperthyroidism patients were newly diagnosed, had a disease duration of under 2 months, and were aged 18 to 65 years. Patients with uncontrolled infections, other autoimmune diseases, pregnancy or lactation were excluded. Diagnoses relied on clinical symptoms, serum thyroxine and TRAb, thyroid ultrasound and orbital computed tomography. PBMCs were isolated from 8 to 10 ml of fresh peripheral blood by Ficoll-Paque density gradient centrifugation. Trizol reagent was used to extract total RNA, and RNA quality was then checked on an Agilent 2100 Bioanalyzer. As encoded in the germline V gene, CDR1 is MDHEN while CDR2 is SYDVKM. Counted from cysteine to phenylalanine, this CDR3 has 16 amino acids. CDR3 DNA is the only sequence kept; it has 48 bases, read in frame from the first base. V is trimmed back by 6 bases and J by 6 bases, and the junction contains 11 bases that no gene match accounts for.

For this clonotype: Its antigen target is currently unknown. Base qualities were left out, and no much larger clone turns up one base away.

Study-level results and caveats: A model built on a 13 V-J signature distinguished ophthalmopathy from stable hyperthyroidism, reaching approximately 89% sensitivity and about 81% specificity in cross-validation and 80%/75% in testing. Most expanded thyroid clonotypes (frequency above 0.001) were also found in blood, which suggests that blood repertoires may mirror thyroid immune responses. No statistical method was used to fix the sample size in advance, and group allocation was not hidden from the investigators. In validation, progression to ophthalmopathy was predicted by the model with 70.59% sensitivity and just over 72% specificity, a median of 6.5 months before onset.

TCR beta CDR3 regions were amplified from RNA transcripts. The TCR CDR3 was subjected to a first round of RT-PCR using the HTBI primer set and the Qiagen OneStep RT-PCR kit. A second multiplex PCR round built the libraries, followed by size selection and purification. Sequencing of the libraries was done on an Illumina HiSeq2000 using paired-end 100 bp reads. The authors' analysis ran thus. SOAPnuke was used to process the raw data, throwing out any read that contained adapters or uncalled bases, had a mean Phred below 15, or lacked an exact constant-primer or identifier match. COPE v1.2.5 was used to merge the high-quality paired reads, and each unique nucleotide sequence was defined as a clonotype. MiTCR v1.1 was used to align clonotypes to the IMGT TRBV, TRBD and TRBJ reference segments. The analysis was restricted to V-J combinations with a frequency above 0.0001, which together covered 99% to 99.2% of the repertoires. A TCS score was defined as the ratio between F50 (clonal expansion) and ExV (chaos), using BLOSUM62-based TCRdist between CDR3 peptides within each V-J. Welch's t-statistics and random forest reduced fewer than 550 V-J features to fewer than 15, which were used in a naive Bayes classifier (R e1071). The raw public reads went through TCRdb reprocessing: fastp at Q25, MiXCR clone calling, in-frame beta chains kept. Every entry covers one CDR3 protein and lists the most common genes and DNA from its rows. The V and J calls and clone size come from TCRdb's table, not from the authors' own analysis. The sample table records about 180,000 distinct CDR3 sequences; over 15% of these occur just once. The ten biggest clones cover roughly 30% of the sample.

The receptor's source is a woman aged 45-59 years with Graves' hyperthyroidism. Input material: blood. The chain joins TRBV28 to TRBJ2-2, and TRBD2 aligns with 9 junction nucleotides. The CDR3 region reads CASSSGVAGDSGELFF. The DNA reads TGTGCCAGCAGCTCCGGAGTAGCGGGAGACTCCGGGGAGCTGTTTTTT.